Presented here are 6 T cell receptor beta chains from one specimen sequenced in a study of T cell responses to AZD1222 COVID-19 vaccine. Assay: immunoSEQ multiplex PCR; the TCRdb copy retains only in-frame clones and omits some. The table records about 89,000 clones, about 88% of them present only once. The sequences come from peripheral blood, collected 28 days after the second AZD1222 dose. The receptors shown here come from an adult who received the AZD1222 COVID-19 vaccine.

The CDR3 here is CASSHALGQRSSYEQYF. The DNA for the CDR3 is TGTGCCAGCAGCCACGCGTTAGGACAGCGCTCTTCCTACGAGCAGTACTTC. This sequence joins TRBV7-9 and TRBJ2-7, with a tentative D call TRBD1 (6 bases). V lost 5 bases and J lost 1, with 21 bases in between. The CDR3 is 17 residues long. The V gene's germline CDR1 is SEHNR and CDR2 FQNEAQ (reference sequence). Variable domain in full (rest from reference TRBV7-9 and TRBJ2-7): DTGVSQNPRHKITKRGQNVTFRCDPISEHNRLYWYRQTLGQGPEFLTYFQNEAQLEKSRLLSDRFSAERPKGSFSTLEIQRTEQGDSAMYLCASSHALGQRSSYEQYFGPGTRLTVT.

The chain is built from TRBV19 and TRBJ1-1; D is ambiguous. Trimming pared 0 bases from V and 1 base from J, leaving 12 bases between. Per the germline V gene, CDR1 is LNHDA and CDR2 is SQIVND (reference sequence). There are 16 residues in the CDR3. In DNA form, the CDR3 reads TGTGCCAGTAGTATAGACCTAAGGGTCCAGAACACTGAAGCTTTCTTT. Protein: CASSIDLRVQNTEAFF.

The gene calls are TRBV6-5 and TRBJ2-2; the D call may be TRBD1 or TRBD2 (6 bases each). The V end was cut by 6 bases, the J end by 7 bases, with 12 bases between. The CDR3 is 13 residues long. The germline V gene has CDR1 MNHEY and CDR2 SVGAGI. The CDR3 here is CASRRLGGGELFF. CDR3 DNA sequence: TGTGCCAGCAGGCGACTAGGGGGCGGGGAGCTGTTTTTT.

The chain is built from TRBV4-2 and TRBJ1-2, with a tentative D call TRBD1 (6 bases). CDR3 length: 17 amino acids. Germline loops: CDR1 LGHNA, CDR2 YNFKEQ. Trimming removed 4 bases from V and 1 base from J, with 19 bases in between. CDR3: CASSPRTDFRGNYGYTF. CDR3 nucleotide sequence: TGTGCCAGCAGCCCTCGGACAGACTTTCGGGGTAACTATGGCTACACCTTC.

The gene calls are TRBV30 and TRBJ1-4; D may be TRBD1 (5 bases). V lost 4 bases, J lost 4 bases, and 13 bases lay in between. The germline CDR1 and CDR2 sequences are GTSNPN and SVGIG (reference sequence). The CDR3 totals 14 residues. CDR3 amino acids: CAWNHGTLNEKLFF. The CDR3 bases are TGTGCCTGGAACCACGGGACCCTTAATGAAAAACTGTTTTTT.

This chain links TRBV5-1 with TRBJ1-2, with D possibly TRBD1 on 5 matching bases. The length of the CDR3 is 13 residues. V was pared by 5 bases and J by 2 bases, with 10 bases between. CDR1 and CDR2 from the germline V gene are SGHRS and YFSETQ. CDR3 sequence reads: CASSRDRNYGYTF. The CDR3 region has the DNA TGCGCCAGCAGTCGGGACCGCAACTATGGCTACACCTTC.